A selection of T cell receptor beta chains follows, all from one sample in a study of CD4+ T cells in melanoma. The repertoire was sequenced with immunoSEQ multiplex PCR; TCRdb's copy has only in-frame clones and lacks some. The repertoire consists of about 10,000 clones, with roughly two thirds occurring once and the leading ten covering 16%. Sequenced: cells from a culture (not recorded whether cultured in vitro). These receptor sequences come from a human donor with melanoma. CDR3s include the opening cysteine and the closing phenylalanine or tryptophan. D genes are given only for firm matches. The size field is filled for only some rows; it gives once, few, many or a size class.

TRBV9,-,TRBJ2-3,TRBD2,TGTGCCAGCAGCGTAGAAGCGGGGGGCGGCACGCAGTATTTT,CASSVEAGGGTQYF
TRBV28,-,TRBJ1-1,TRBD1,TGTGCCAGCAGTACCCGAGGATCAATAACGGGACAGGGGATGAACACTGAAGCTTTCTTT,CASSTRGSITGQGMNTEAFF
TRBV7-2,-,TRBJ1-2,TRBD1,TGTGCCAGCAGCTTAAGCCTAACTGGCACAGGGGGTAAGGGCTATGGCTACACCTTC,CASSLSLTGTGGKGYGYTF
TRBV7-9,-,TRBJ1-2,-,TGTGCCAGCAGCCCCTGGGGCTCTAACTATGGCTACACCTTC,CASSPWGSNYGYTF
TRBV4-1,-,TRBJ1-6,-,TGCGCCAGCAGCCCCGAGGAGATGCGGGACTCTTCACCCCTCCACTTT,CASSPEEMRDSSPLHF
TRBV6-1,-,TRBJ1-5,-,TGTGCCAGCAGTGAAGTGGGATGGGGCAATCAGCCCCAGCATTTT,CASSEVGWGNQPQHF
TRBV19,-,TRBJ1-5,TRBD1,TGTGCCAGTAGTTCTCCGTGGACAGGGCATCTAAATCAGCCCCAGCATTTT,CASSSPWTGHLNQPQHF
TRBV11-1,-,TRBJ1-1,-,TGTGCCAGCAGCTTAGTTTGGAACACTGAAGCTTTCTTT,CASSLVWNTEAFF
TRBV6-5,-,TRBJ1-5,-,TGTGCCAGCGAGGGGAATCAGCCCCAGCATTTT,CASEGNQPQHF
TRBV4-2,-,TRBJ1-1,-,TGTGCCAGCAGCTTAATAATCGACACTGAAGCTTTCTTT,CASSLIIDTEAFF
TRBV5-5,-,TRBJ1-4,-,TGTGCCAGCAGCTTGCGTGCAACTAATGAAAAACTGTTTTTT,CASSLRATNEKLFF
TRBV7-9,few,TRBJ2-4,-,TGTGCCAGCAGCTTAGGAGCAGGAGCCAAAAACATTCAGTACTTC,CASSLGAGAKNIQYF
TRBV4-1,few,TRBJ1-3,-,TGCGCCAGCAGCCGTTGGTCGACTGGAAACACCATATATTTT,CASSRWSTGNTIYF
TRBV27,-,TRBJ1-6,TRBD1,TGTGCCAGCAGCTCCCGGGACAGCCCGACGATCAAGTCACCCCTCCACTTT,CASSSRDSPTIKSPLHF
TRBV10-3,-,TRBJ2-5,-,TGTGCCATCAGTGAGTCGGGGGGTTCGGGAGAGACCCAGTACTTC,CAISESGGSGETQYF
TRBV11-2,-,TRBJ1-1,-,TGTGCCAGCACCAACCGGAGGTCTCTTTACACTGAAGCTTTCTTT,CASTNRRSLYTEAFF
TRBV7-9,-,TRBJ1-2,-,TGTGCCAGCAGAAAGTCCGTACGGGGAGACTATGGCTACACCTTC,CASRKSVRGDYGYTF
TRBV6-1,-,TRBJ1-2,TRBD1,TGTGCCAGCAGATTGCCAGGGGGCTATGGCTACACCTTC,CASRLPGGYGYTF
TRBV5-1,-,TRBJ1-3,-,TGCGCCAGCAGCTTTTGGGGGGAGCCTGGAAACACCATATATTTT,CASSFWGEPGNTIYF
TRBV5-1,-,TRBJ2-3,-,TGCGCCAGCAGCTTGGAGACTAGCACAGATACGCAGTATTTT,CASSLETSTDTQYF
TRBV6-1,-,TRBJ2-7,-,TGTGCCAGCAGTGATATGCCCCAGGGGGGCTCCTACGAGCAGTACTTC,CASSDMPQGGSYEQYF
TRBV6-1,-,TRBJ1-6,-,TGTGCCAGCGTCCCTGGCCTATCCTATAATTCACCCCTCCACTTT,CASVPGLSYNSPLHF
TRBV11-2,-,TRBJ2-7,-,TGTGCCAGCAGCTTTCATCGGGTTTCGGTCGACGAGCAGTACTTC,CASSFHRVSVDEQYF
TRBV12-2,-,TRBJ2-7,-,TGTGCAAGTCGCTTATTCTCTCCCCGGCGGCTGCCGATTTCCTACGAGCAGTACTTC,CASRLFSPRRLPISYEQYF
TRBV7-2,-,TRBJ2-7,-,TGTGCCAGCAGCTTAGCAAGGGGTGGGGTGTCCGAGCAGTACTTC,CASSLARGGVSEQYF
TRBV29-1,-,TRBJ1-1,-,TGCAGCGTTGAATACGAGGGGCTGAGGGCTTTCTTT,CSVEYEGLRAFF
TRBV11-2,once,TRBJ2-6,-,TGTGCCAGCAGGGCTTACTCTGGGGCCAACGTCCTGACTTTC,CASRAYSGANVLTF
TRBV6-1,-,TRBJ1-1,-,TGTGCCAGCATGGCTTTCCGGGCGTTTGACACTGAAGCTTTCTTT,CASMAFRAFDTEAFF
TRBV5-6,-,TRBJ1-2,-,TGTGCCAGCAGCTTCGACGTCAGCTATGGCTACACCTTC,CASSFDVSYGYTF
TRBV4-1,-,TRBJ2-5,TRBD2,TGCGCCAGCAGGTCCTCGGGACTAGTCCAAGAGACCCAGTACTTC,CASRSSGLVQETQYF
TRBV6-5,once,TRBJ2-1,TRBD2,TGTGCCAGCAATAAGGAGCGGGGGCGCAATGAGCAGTTCTTC,CASNKERGRNEQFF
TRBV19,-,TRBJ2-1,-,TGTGCCAGTAGGACTAGTCTCTTCCATGAGCAGTTCTTC,CASRTSLFHEQFF
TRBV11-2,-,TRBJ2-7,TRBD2,TGTGCCAGCAGCTTTGAAAGAACTAGCGAAGCCTACGAGCAGTACTTC,CASSFERTSEAYEQYF
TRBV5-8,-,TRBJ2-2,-,TGTGCCAGCAGCTTACAAACCGGGGAGCTGTTTTTT,CASSLQTGELFF
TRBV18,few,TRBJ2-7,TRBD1,TGTGCCAGCTCACCCTGGACAGGGGGAGGATACGAGCAGTACTTC,CASSPWTGGGYEQYF
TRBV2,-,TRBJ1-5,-,TGTGCCAGCCGACAGGACAATCAGCCCCAGCATTTT,CASRQDNQPQHF
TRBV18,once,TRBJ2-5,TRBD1,TGTGCCAGCTCACCCCTGCCAGGGACAGGGGGCACCCAGCACTTC,CASSPLPGTGGTQHF
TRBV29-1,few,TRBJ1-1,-,TGCAGCGTTGTCGGCGCTGAAGCTTTCTTT,CSVVGAEAFF
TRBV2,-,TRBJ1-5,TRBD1,TGTGCCAGCAGTTACAGGGGGCTCTCGAATCAGCCCCAGCATTTT,CASSYRGLSNQPQHF
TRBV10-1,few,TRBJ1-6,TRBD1,TGCGCCAGCACTCAAACAGGGGGCCATTCACCCCTCCACTTT,CASTQTGGHSPLHF
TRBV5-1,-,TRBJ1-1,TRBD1,TGCGCCAGCAGCTTGTACCCAGGGGGCTCCGTAGCGCAAGCTTTCTTT,CASSLYPGGSVAQAFF
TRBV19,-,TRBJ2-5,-,TGTGCCAGTAGTATTCGTCTGGGGGGCGAGGCCCAGTACTTC,CASSIRLGGEAQYF
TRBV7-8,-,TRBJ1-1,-,TGTGCCAGCAGCTTAATAATCGACACTGAAGCTTTCTTT,CASSLIIDTEAFF
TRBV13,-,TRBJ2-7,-,TGTGCCAGCAGTTCCCGGGACACTCTCTACGAGCAGTACTTC,CASSSRDTLYEQYF
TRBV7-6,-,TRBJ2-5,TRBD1,TGTGCCAGCAGCCTCGGGACAGGGGGCGGCCAAGAGACCCAGTACTTC,CASSLGTGGGQETQYF
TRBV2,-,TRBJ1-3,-,TGTGCCAGCAGTGATGACAGAAACACCATATATTTT,CASSDDRNTIYF